This T cell receptor beta chain was captured by sequencing in a study of blood T cell repertoires in COVID-19. About the study: Collection of acute and convalescent COVID-19 samples took place in the United States, Italy and Spain.

Seattle's cohort entered during active infection and was followed longitudinally. Germline assignment: CDR1 MDHEN and CDR2 SYDVKM. The CDR3 sequence is 13 residues long. V lost 5 bases to trimming and J lost 13 bases, with 20 bases between them. Original methodology: It was from reference gene primer amplification that nucleated cell counts were estimated. Profiling relied on immunoSEQ multiplex PCR, and the TCRdb table lists in-frame clones only, not all of them. Clone size and V and J calls were adopted from that table, with D and trimming inferred from the DNA. The data contain fewer than 700,000 clones, around nine tenths of them singletons.

The sample was peripheral blood. The gene calls are TRBV28 and TRBJ1-1, with TRBD1 as a possible D gene (6 bases). This TCR came from a woman aged 50 to 60 with COVID-19, enrolled during active disease. CDR3 nucleotide sequence: TGTGCCAGCAGTGGTACCGACCGGGACACGGGTTTCTTT. The encoded protein is CASSGTDRDTGFF.